This T cell receptor beta chain was sequenced in a study of cytomegalovirus exposure and HLA in healthy donors. Overall study findings and caveats: Certain indistinguishable V segments, among them TRBV6-2 and TRBV6-3, were excluded.

In the PCR, 60 Vbeta and 13 Jbeta primers were used. This table comes from immunoSEQ multiplex PCR, and its TCRdb copy is limited to in-frame clones, with some not included. The sample records 110,000 to 150,000 clones, 76% being singletons. Remarks on this clone: No antigen is known for it.

J gave up 0 bases and V 3 bases, and 4 bases lay outside the gene matches. The V gene's germline CDR1 is MNHEY and CDR2 SMNVEV (reference sequence). The CDR3 consists of 16 residues. This sequence was found in a man between 18 and 29 years old in good health and CMV-seronegative. The genes are TRBV27 and TRBJ2-3; 9 bases map to TRBD1. Sequencing was carried out using PBMCs. Here the CDR3 reads CASSLRTGVSTDTQYF. The CDR3 DNA is TGTGCCAGCAGTTTGAGGACAGGGGTTAGCACAGATACGCAGTATTTT.